Listed below are T cell receptor beta chains from one sample, sequenced in a study of regulatory T cells in long-lasting Graves disease. TCRdb independently ran MiXCR on the multiplex PCR reads; one entry per CDR3 protein. The table includes about 560,000 distinct CDR3 sequences, 15% to 20% detected once. These data were likewise used in another study, on T cells in Graves' hyperthyroidism and ophthalmopathy.

Sequencing was performed on peripheral blood mononuclear cells (PBMCs), taken at new diagnosis, from a patient treated with antithyroid drugs. Source of these receptors: a young man with Graves disease. The conserved cysteine and the conserved F or W are not part of the CDR3 here. The order of the fields is CDR3 protein, J gene, V gene.

CDR3: ASSKRTGSYNEQF
J: .
V: TRBV12-3/TRBV12-4

CDR3: ASSPGLYLDYGYT
J: TRBJ1-2
V: TRBV7-8

CDR3: ATPTERATNEKLF
J: TRBJ1-4
V: TRBV12-3/TRBV12-4

CDR3: ASGTSDYEQY
J: TRBJ2-7
V: TRBV28

CDR3: ASSLEVLDARYNEQF
J: TRBJ2-1
V: TRBV7-9

CDR3: AISNSRYEQY
J: TRBJ2-7
V: TRBV10-3

CDR3: ASSEETGNGEGATEAF
J: TRBJ1-1
V: TRBV6-2/TRBV6-3

CDR3: ATSGTAEETQY
J: TRBJ2-5
V: TRBV24-1

CDR3: ASSVGGHPNTGELF
J: TRBJ2-2
V: TRBV9

CDR3: SAGRAGIEQY
J: TRBJ2-7
V: TRBV20-1

CDR3: ASTPDRFTYEQY
J: TRBJ2-7
V: TRBV6-1

CDR3: SADRAGNTIY
J: TRBJ1-3
V: TRBV20-1

CDR3: ALIRGALMNTEAF
J: TRBJ1-1
V: TRBV30

CDR3: ASSLERLSDTQY
J: TRBJ2-3
V: TRBV11-2

CDR3: ASGPVTAVRETQY
J: TRBJ2-5
V: TRBV12-5

CDR3: ASSEGILAGVGEQF
J: TRBJ2-1
V: TRBV25-1

CDR3: ASSRNQNSYNEQF
J: TRBJ2-1
V: TRBV3-1

CDR3: SARELATDYNEQF
J: TRBJ2-1
V: TRBV20-1

CDR3: ASSLGVREGEQY
J: TRBJ2-7
V: TRBV7-9

CDR3: SARKPSGYYEQY
J: TRBJ2-7
V: TRBV20-1

CDR3: ASRPGQGASQPQH
J: TRBJ1-5
V: TRBV6-1

CDR3: ASSQDRGGVTSYNEQF
J: TRBJ2-1
V: TRBV3-1

CDR3: ASSPGANVLT
J: TRBJ2-6
V: TRBV12-3/TRBV12-4

CDR3: ASTLTSGSTDTQY
J: TRBJ2-3
V: TRBV28

CDR3: ASSILQANYDYT
J: TRBJ1-2
V: TRBV19

CDR3: ASSYRSGQINEKLF
J: TRBJ1-4
V: TRBV6-9

CDR3: ASSIPPGGTLFANTGELF
J: TRBJ2-2
V: TRBV19

CDR3: ASSPGLIAKNIQY
J: TRBJ2-4
V: TRBV18

CDR3: ASSLYDQETQY
J: TRBJ2-5
V: TRBV27

CDR3: ASSPYPGQLNTEAF
J: TRBJ1-1
V: TRBV6-1

CDR3: ATSRDQDRVDGYT
J: TRBJ1-2
V: TRBV15

CDR3: ASSSGLAGGATQY
J: TRBJ2-5
V: TRBV12-3/TRBV12-4

CDR3: ASRDAPGSVGSYEQY
J: TRBJ2-7
V: TRBV6-1

CDR3: ASSARHGTGGRSGTGELF
J: TRBJ2-2
V: TRBV12-3/TRBV12-4

CDR3: ASSLEWDSFSNEQF
J: TRBJ2-1
V: TRBV7-2

CDR3: ASSPNGQGSYEQY
J: TRBJ2-7
V: TRBV5-1

CDR3: ASTLGGENTEAF
J: TRBJ1-1
V: TRBV6-1

CDR3: ASSPPTSRETQY
J: TRBJ2-5
V: TRBV18

CDR3: ASSVDGGTLH
J: TRBJ1-6
V: TRBV9

CDR3: AASLGGTDTGELF
J: TRBJ2-2
V: TRBV15

CDR3: ASKGIRGIDDEQF
J: TRBJ2-1
V: TRBV7-9

CDR3: ASSLSAGGGEQY
J: TRBJ2-7
V: TRBV28

CDR3: ASSLLPGGSYEQY
J: TRBJ2-7
V: TRBV7-3

CDR3: ASSPFGIPETQY
J: TRBJ2-5
V: TRBV3-1

CDR3: SVAGAYNEQF
J: TRBJ2-1
V: TRBV29-1

CDR3: ASSYGGVAYEQY
J: TRBJ2-7
V: TRBV27

CDR3: ASSPYEGSGNTIY
J: TRBJ1-3
V: TRBV28

CDR3: ASSGSNLAASTDTQY
J: TRBJ2-3
V: TRBV10-2

CDR3: ASSQTGSYGYT
J: TRBJ1-2
V: TRBV12-3/TRBV12-4

CDR3: ASSVAGVYEQY
J: TRBJ2-7
V: TRBV5-1

CDR3: ASPGSNYGYT
J: TRBJ1-2
V: TRBV2